The 22 T cell receptor beta chains below all came from one sample that was sequenced in a study of T cells in Graves' hyperthyroidism and ophthalmopathy. Amplification of TCR beta CDR3 regions was performed using RNA transcripts as template. First-round RT-PCR with HTBI primers amplified the TCR CDR3 region. In TCRdb, the multiplex PCR reads were re-called with MiXCR into one record per CDR3 protein. In the table there are roughly 660,000 distinct CDR3 sequences, around a sixth of which are singletons. Specimen: blood. These receptors all stem from a man in his fifties or sixties with Graves' hyperthyroidism.

At least ten counts were recorded for this clonotype. This chain joins TRBV12-3 or TRBV12-4 and TRBJ2-5, with 8 bases fitting TRBD2. The CDR3 length is 16 residues. Germline trimming cut 3 bases from V and 2 bases from J; bases unmatched to any gene: 8. For the CDR3, the DNA is TGTGCCAGCAGTTTGTTGGCTAGCGGGTTTCAAGAGACCCAGTACTTC. Residues: CASSLLASGFQETQYF.

This clonotype was recorded a few times. The V gene is TRBV29-1, the J gene TRBJ2-6, with a weak D call TRBD1 (5 bases). The V end was cut by 6 bases, the J end by 4 bases, with 10 bases between. Per germline, CDR1 SQVTM and CDR2 ANQGSEA. This CDR3 has 13 residues. CDR3 in DNA: TGCAGCGTCCCAGGGTCAGGGGCCAACGTCCTGACTTTC. This sequence encodes CSVPGSGANVLTF. The whole variable domain, remainder taken from reference TRBV29-1 and TRBJ2-6, is SAVISQKPSRDICQRGTSLTIQCQVDSQVTMMFWYRQQPGQSLTLIATANQGSEATYESGFVIDKFPISRPNLTFSTLTVSNMSPEDSSIYLCSVPGSGANVLTFGAGSRLTVL.

This clonotype has just a few counts. This chain links TRBV2 with TRBJ2-7; D is perhaps TRBD2 (6 bases). This CDR3 comprises 13 residues. Germline assignment: CDR1 SNHLY and CDR2 FYNNEI. Trimming shortened V by 7 bases and J by 3 bases, and 13 bases separated the two germline ends. The CDR3 bases are TGTGCCAGCATCGAAGGGGAGGTCTACGAGCAGTACTTC. Encoded protein: CASIEGEVYEQYF.

This clonotype came up many times. V gene TRBV27 combines with J gene TRBJ2-4, with TRBD1 identical over 8 bases. V lost 7 bases, J lost 7 bases, and 3 bases stayed unmatched. The CDR3 loop spans 12 amino acids. The germline V gene encodes CDR1 MNHEY and CDR2 SMNVEV (reference sequence). For the CDR3, the DNA is TGTGCCAGCACCAACAGGGGGAACATTCAGTACTTC. Its protein product is CASTNRGNIQYF.

The table lists this clonotype with a few counts. The rearrangement links TRBV28 to TRBJ2-1; the D gene is possibly TRBD2 (6 bases). Germline CDR1 and CDR2: MDHEN and SYDVKM. This CDR3 region has 15 residues. V lost 3 bases, J lost 5 bases, and 14 bases lay in between. The CDR3 DNA is TGTGCCAGCAGTTTTTGGGGGAGCGGGCACAATGAGCAGTTCTTC. Amino acids: CASSFWGSGHNEQFF. Drawing the rest from reference TRBV28 and TRBJ2-1, the complete variable domain is DVKVTQSSRYLVKRTGEKVFLECVQDMDHENMFWYRQDPGLGLRLIYFSYDVKMKEKGDIPEGYSVSREKKERFSLILESASTNQTSMYLCASSFWGSGHNEQFFGPGTRLTVL.

The chain uses TRBV9 and TRBJ2-2, with D possibly being TRBD1 (6 bases). This CDR3 contains 15 residues. Between the trimmed V and J ends, which lost 1 base and 1 base, there was a span of 8 bases. Germline CDR1 reads SGDLS; CDR2 reads YYNGEE. The CDR3 loop reads CASSVTGMNTGELFF. For the CDR3, the DNA is TGTGCCAGCAGCGTAACAGGGATGAACACCGGGGAGCTGTTTTTT.

This clonotype was picked up a small number of times. CDR3 protein: CASSRTDAPDGKLFF. CDR3 in DNA: TGTGCCAGCAGCCGGACCGATGCCCCCGATGGAAAACTGTTTTTT. V gene TRBV14 combines with J gene TRBJ1-4; D remains unclear. Deletions cut 4 bases from V and 10 bases from J, with 19 bases between. Germline CDR1 reads SGHDN; CDR2 reads FVKESK. The CDR3 loop spans 15 amino acids.

There are many counts of this clonotype. The J gene is TRBJ1-2, the V gene TRBV24-1; possible D gene TRBD1, 6 bases. The CDR3 contains 18 residues. V lost 7 bases and J 5 bases, leaving 28 bases between the germline ends. Germline CDR1 KGHDR, CDR2 SFDVKD. The CDR3 coding sequence is TGTGCCACCAGCCCATCCGGCCCGGGGGCGGAAAAGACTTATGGCTACACCTTC. Translated, it gives CATSPSGPGAEKTYGYTF.

At least ten counts were recorded for this clonotype. The V gene is TRBV19, the J gene TRBJ1-5; possible D gene TRBD1, 6 bases. The CDR3 loop spans 14 amino acids. Germline V lookup: CDR1 LNHDA, CDR2 SQIVND (reference sequence). The ends were cut back, 5 bases at V and 3 bases at J, with 11 bases in the middle. The chain's CDR3 is CASSYRDDNQPQHF. In nucleotides, the CDR3 is TGTGCCAGTAGTTACAGGGATGACAATCAGCCCCAGCATTTT.

CDR3 DNA sequence: TGTGCCAGTAGTTGGGGACAGGGGCACACTGAAGCTTTCTTT. This sequence encodes CASSWGQGHTEAFF. The chain joins TRBV19 to TRBJ1-1, with 10 bases matching TRBD1. The trim removed 5 bases at V and 3 bases at J, leaving 3 bases unmatched. Germline V gives CDR1 LNHDA, CDR2 SQIVND (reference sequence). The CDR3 runs 14 residues.

There are a few counts of this clonotype. The V call is TRBV28, the J call TRBJ2-5; D is unresolved. The CDR3 runs 14 residues. CDR1 is MDHEN and CDR2 is SYDVKM in the germline V gene. Trimming removed 4 bases from V and 4 bases from J, with 13 bases in between. The CDR3 reads CASSSNPAPETQYF. The CDR3 DNA reads TGTGCCAGCAGTTCCAACCCCGCTCCAGAGACCCAGTACTTC.

The chain employs TRBV27 and TRBJ2-1; D remains unclear. Germline-derived CDR1 and CDR2 are MNHEY and SMNVEV (reference sequence). The V end was cut by 4 bases, the J end by 0 bases, with 10 bases between. The CDR3 runs 15 residues. The CDR3 region is CASSSSGNSYNEQFF. The DNA of the CDR3 is TGTGCCAGCAGTTCCAGTGGCAACTCCTACAATGAGCAGTTCTTC.

This clonotype was seen repeatedly, ten times or more. V and J are TRBV28 and TRBJ2-1; D could derive from TRBD1 or TRBD2 (5 bases each). CDR1 is MDHEN, CDR2 SYDVKM, per germline. CDR3 size: 14 residues. Trimming stripped 6 bases from V and 4 bases from J, with 13 bases between. The CDR3 loop reads CASSHRGTYNEQFF. CDR3 coding DNA: TGTGCCAGCAGCCACAGAGGGACGTACAATGAGCAGTTCTTC. The entire variable domain, with the rest obtained from reference TRBV28 and TRBJ2-1, is as follows: DVKVTQSSRYLVKRTGEKVFLECVQDMDHENMFWYRQDPGLGLRLIYFSYDVKMKEKGDIPEGYSVSREKKERFSLILESASTNQTSMYLCASSHRGTYNEQFFGPGTRLTVL.

This clonotype was seen ten or more times. This rearrangement joins TRBV10-3 to TRBJ2-7, with D unclear. Germline-derived CDR1 and CDR2 are ENHRY and SYGVKD. This CDR3 region has 14 residues. V shed 4 bases and J shed 7 bases, with 17 bases lying between them. CDR3 DNA: TGTGCCATCAGTGCGTCGGCTACCGCTGGGGAGCAGTACTTC. Its translation: CAISASATAGEQYF.

This clonotype was seen ten or more times. The CDR3 sequence is CASSFFTSGSNEQFF. In DNA form, the CDR3 reads TGTGCCAGCAGCTTCTTCACTAGCGGGAGCAATGAGCAGTTCTTC. The rearrangement joins TRBV7-2 to TRBJ2-1; 11 bases fit TRBD2. Germline V gene lookup returns CDR1 SGHTA and CDR2 FQGNSA. V dropped 3 bases and J dropped 6; count of bases not matched to a gene: 4. The CDR3 is 15 amino acids.

This clonotype has a count of ten or more. The rearrangement links TRBV15 to TRBJ1-1; D remains unclear. The germline gives CDR1 LNHNV, CDR2 YYDKDF (reference sequence). V was shortened by 0 bases and J by 7 bases, with 15 bases between the two germline ends. This CDR3 comprises 15 residues. This CDR3 is CATSRDSRPHFEAFF. DNA of the CDR3: TGTGCCACCAGCAGAGACTCGAGACCCCACTTTGAAGCTTTCTTT.

This clonotype was picked up many times. The V gene is TRBV2, the J gene TRBJ1-1; tentatively, D is TRBD1 (6 bases). The germline gives CDR1 SNHLY, CDR2 FYNNEI. V lost 11 bases and J 5 bases, leaving 15 bases between the germline ends. The CDR3 sequence is 12 residues long. CDR3 coding DNA: TGTGCCCCCCCAGGGGCGGGAACTGAAGCTTTCTTT. It codes for CAPPGAGTEAFF.

This clonotype occurred many times. The chain joins TRBV7-9 to TRBJ1-1, with a weak D call TRBD1 (5 bases). The CDR3 contains 13 residues. With 4 bases removed from V and 11 bases from J, the gap between germline ends came to 17 bases. CDR1 is SEHNR, CDR2 FQNEAQ, per germline (reference sequence). CDR3 region: CASSYGTLKEAFF. In DNA, the CDR3 is TGTGCCAGCAGCTACGGGACCCTAAAGGAGGCTTTCTTT. Variable domain in full (rest from reference TRBV7-9 and TRBJ1-1): DTGVSQNPRHKITKRGQNVTFRCDPISEHNRLYWYRQTLGQGPEFLTYFQNEAQLEKSRLLSDRFSAERPKGSFSTLEIQRTEQGDSAMYLCASSYGTLKEAFFGQGTRLTVV.

This clonotype was observed a few times. The chain is built from TRBV28 and TRBJ2-4; D is uncertain. This CDR3 spans 15 amino acids. Trimming cost V 4 bases and J 0 bases, with 10 bases left between them. The V gene's germline CDR1 is MDHEN and CDR2 SYDVKM. CDR3 protein: CASSSASLAKNIQYF. The DNA for the CDR3 is TGTGCCAGCAGTTCAGCCAGCCTAGCCAAAAACATTCAGTACTTC.

This clonotype was found many times. The V and J genes are TRBV11-2 and TRBJ2-3; TRBD2 agrees at 10 bases. The CDR3 loop spans 16 amino acids. Losses at the gene ends were 4 bases for V and 2 bases for J; bases not matched to a gene: 6. Looked up from germline, CDR1 is SGHAT and CDR2 is FQNNGV. This chain's CDR3 is CASSSRTSGLTDTQYF. CDR3 DNA sequence: TGTGCCAGCAGCTCTCGGACTAGCGGCCTCACAGATACGCAGTATTTT.

The sample holds a few counts of this clonotype. V is TRBV9 and J is TRBJ2-3; D is uncertain. The germline V gene encodes CDR1 SGDLS and CDR2 YYNGEE. This CDR3 contains 13 residues. Trimming took 4 bases from V and 5 from J, leaving 11 bases between them. This CDR3 reads CASSPALKDTQYF. The DNA of the CDR3 is TGTGCCAGCAGCCCTGCCTTGAAAGATACGCAGTATTTT.

This clonotype was detected a few times. The V call is TRBV6-2 or TRBV6-3, the J call TRBJ1-5; D call uncertain. Trimming took off 10 bases at V and 4 bases at J, with 11 bases between the two ends. The CDR3 totals 12 residues. Germline V gives CDR1 MNHEY, CDR2 SVGEGT. The CDR3 loop is CATLDPNQPQHF. The CDR3 nucleotides are TGTGCCACCCTGGACCCGAATCAGCCCCAGCATTTT.